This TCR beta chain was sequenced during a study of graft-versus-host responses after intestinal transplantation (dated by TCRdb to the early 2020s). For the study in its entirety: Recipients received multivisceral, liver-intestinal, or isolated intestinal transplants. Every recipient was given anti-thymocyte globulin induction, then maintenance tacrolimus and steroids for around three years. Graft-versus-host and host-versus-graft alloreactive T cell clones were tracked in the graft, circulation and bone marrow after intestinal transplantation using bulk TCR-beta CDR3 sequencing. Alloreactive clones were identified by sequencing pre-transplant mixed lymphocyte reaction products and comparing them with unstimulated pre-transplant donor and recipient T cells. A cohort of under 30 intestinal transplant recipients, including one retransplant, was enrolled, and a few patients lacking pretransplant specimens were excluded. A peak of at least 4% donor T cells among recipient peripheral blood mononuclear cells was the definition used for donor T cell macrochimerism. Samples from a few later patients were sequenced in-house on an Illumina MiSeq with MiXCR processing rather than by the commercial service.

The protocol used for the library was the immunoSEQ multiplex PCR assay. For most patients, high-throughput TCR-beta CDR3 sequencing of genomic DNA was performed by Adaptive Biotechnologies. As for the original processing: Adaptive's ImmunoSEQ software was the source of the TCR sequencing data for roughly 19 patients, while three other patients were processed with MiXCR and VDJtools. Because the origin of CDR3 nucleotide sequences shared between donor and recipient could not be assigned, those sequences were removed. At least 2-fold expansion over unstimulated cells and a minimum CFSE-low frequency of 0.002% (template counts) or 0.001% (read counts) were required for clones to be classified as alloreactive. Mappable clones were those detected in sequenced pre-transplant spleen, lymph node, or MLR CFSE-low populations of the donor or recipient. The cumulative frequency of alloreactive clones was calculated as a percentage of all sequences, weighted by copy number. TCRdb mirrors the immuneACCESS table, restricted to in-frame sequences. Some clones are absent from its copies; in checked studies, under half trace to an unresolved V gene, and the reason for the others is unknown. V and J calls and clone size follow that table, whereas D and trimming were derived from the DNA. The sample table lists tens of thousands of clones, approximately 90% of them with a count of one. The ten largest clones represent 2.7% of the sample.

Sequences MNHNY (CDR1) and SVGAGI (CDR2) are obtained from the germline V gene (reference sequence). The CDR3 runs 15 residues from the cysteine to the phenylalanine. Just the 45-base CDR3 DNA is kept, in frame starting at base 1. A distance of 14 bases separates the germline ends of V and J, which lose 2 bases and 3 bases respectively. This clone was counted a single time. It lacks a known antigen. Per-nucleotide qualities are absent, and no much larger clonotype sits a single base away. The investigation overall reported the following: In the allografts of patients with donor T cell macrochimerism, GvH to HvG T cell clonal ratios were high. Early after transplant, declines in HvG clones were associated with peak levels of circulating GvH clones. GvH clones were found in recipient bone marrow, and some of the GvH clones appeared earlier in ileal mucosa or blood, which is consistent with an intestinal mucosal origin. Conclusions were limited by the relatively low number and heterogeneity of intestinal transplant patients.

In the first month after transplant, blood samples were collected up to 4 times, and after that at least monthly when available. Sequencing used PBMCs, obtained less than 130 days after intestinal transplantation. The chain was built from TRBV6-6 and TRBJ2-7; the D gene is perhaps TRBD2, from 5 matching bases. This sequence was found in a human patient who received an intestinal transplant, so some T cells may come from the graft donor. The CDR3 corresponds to CASSYRYGDYYEQYF. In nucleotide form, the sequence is TGTGCCAGCAGTTACAGGTACGGCGACTACTACGAGCAGTACTTC.